These 9 T cell receptor beta chains came from one sample sequenced in a study of T cells expressing NK-cell markers. TCRdb re-called the 5' RACE reads and catalogs CDR3 proteins one per entry, DNA excluded. Across roughly 180,000 distinct CDR3 sequences, the top ten clones capture about 18% of the sample. The sequenced sample consisted of blood T cells: a sorted CD56 or NKG2C T cell subset, CD4+ or CD8+ T cells, or bulk PBMC T cells (not recorded which). The receptors stem from a woman aged 18-70 years in good health.

The rearrangement uses TRBV10-3 and TRBJ1-1. The CDR3 is made up of 12 amino acids. Germline V gene sequence: CDR1 ENHRY, CDR2 SYGVKD. This CDR3 reads CAISESSVAAFF.

The rearrangement joins TRBV10-3 to TRBJ2-3; as DNA is missing, the TRBD2 call by TCRdb cannot be tested. Germline CDR1 reads ENHRY; CDR2 reads SYGVKD. The CDR3 is 15 residues long. CDR3 protein: CAISRLAGGLDTQYF.

V is TRBV12-3 or TRBV12-4 and J is TRBJ2-5; no DNA is available, so the TRBD1 call from TCRdb remains unchecked. This CDR3 is built from 13 residues. CDR3 loop: CASSFGHGETQYF.

The rearrangement joins TRBV7-2 to TRBJ2-2. This CDR3 is built from 15 residues. Per the germline V gene, CDR1 is SGHTA and CDR2 is FQGNSA. The CDR3 reads CASSLTSGSTGELFF.

The chain carries TRBV12-3 or TRBV12-4 and TRBJ1-5; the TCRdb call, TRBD1, lacks DNA for checking. The CDR3 contains 15 residues. CDR3 sequence: CASRVSQGGNQPQHF.

This rearrangement joins TRBV20-1 to TRBJ2-2; with no DNA, the TCRdb D assignment of TRBD2 cannot be verified. In germline, CDR1 is DFQATT, CDR2 SNEGSKA (reference sequence). The CDR3 is made up of 13 amino acids. The CDR3 region is CSARLAGDGELFF.

The V and J genes are TRBV12-3 or TRBV12-4 and TRBJ1-2; TCRdb indicates TRBD1, and absent DNA this call remains unverified. The CDR3 has 17 residues. The CDR3 spells CASSQSGRDRGRSGYTF.

V gene TRBV7-9 combines with J gene TRBJ2-5. Germline V gene lookup returns CDR1 SEHNR and CDR2 FQNEAQ (reference sequence). This CDR3 has 17 amino acids. The CDR3 reads CASSLGFLAAEKETQYF.

V gene TRBV5-1 combines with J gene TRBJ1-4. CDR1 SGHRS and CDR2 YFSETQ come from the germline V gene. This CDR3 region has 16 residues. CDR3 sequence reads: CASSLGTGATNEKLFF.